These 21 T cell receptor beta chains originate from one sample sequenced in a study of blood T cell repertoires in COVID-19 (dated by TCRdb to about 2020). Libraries were made using the immunoSEQ multiplex PCR assay. TCRdb limited this immuneACCESS table to in-frame rearrangements with V and J called. A share of clones is missing; checked studies link under half to unresolved V genes, and the rest is unexplained. The sample table lists fewer than 500,000 clones, around 86% of them with a count of one. 1.4% of the sample comes from the top ten. Material for sequencing was peripheral blood. Every receptor here comes from a woman aged 25 to 45 with active or convalescent COVID-19.

The V call is TRBV24-1, the J call TRBJ2-2; 10 bases fit TRBD2. The CDR3 loop spans 18 amino acids. Per germline, CDR1 KGHDR and CDR2 SFDVKD. V trimming: 7 bases; J trimming: 6 bases; junction bases outside the gene matches: 16. Here the CDR3 DNA reads TGTGCCACCAGCCAAACTCCCGATAGTAGCGGGAGGCCCGGGGAGCTGTTTTTT. It yields the protein CATSQTPDSSGRPGELFF.

The chain recombines TRBV4-2 with TRBJ2-3, with 12 bases identical to TRBD2. V lost 0 bases, J lost 5 bases, and 9 bases stayed unmatched. The CDR3 length is 18 residues. Germline V gene lookup returns CDR1 LGHNA and CDR2 YNFKEQ. Here the CDR3 reads CASSQESASGGGEDTQYF. The CDR3 DNA is TGTGCCAGCAGCCAAGAGTCTGCTAGCGGGGGGGGTGAAGATACGCAGTATTTT.

The chain combines TRBV27 with TRBJ2-1; 9 bases agree with TRBD2. The CDR3 consists of 16 residues. Germline V gene sequence: CDR1 MNHEY, CDR2 SMNVEV (reference sequence). J lost 6 bases, V lost 7 bases, and 13 bases had no gene match. CDR3: CASNPLLAGSVNEQFF. The CDR3 region has the DNA TGTGCCAGCAATCCCCTCCTAGCGGGATCTGTCAATGAGCAGTTCTTC.

V and J are TRBV6-2 or TRBV6-3 and TRBJ1-1; no clear D gene. Looked up from germline, CDR1 is MNHEY and CDR2 is SVGEGT. The CDR3 has 11 amino acids. The V and J ends lost 6 bases and 6 bases respectively, with 8 bases between them. The CDR3, as DNA: TGTGCCAGCAGCTCCCCTCCTGAAGCTTTCTTT. It is translated as CASSSPPEAFF.

CDR3 in amino acids: CATSRTRDSEAFF. CDR3 nucleotides: TGTGCCACCAGCAGAACCCGGGACAGTGAAGCTTTCTTT. The chain combines TRBV15 with TRBJ1-1; 7 bases map to TRBD1. The CDR3 contains 13 residues. Germline-derived CDR1 and CDR2 are LNHNV and YYDKDF (reference sequence). Trimming cost V 2 bases and J 7 bases; bases outside gene matches: 4.

Concerning this clone: At the DNA level, this CDR3 is encoded by other sequences in the same sample as well. This rearrangement joins TRBV28 to TRBJ2-7, with a weak D call TRBD2 (6 bases). In germline, CDR1 is MDHEN, CDR2 SYDVKM. There are 16 residues in the CDR3. The germline V and J ends were trimmed by 3 bases and 4 bases, with 19 bases remaining between them. The CDR3 coding sequence is TGTGCCAGCAGTTTTTCCTTGGCGGGACTCAGTTACGAGCAGTACTTC. Protein: CASSFSLAGLSYEQYF.

Worth noting for this clone: Other DNA sequences within the sample encode an identical CDR3. The chain couples TRBV19 to TRBJ1-1; D remains unclear. CDR3 length: 14 residues. CDR1 and CDR2 (germline): LNHDA, SQIVND (reference sequence). Trimming left V 3 bases short and J 2 bases short, with 10 bases between. The CDR3 sequence is CASSIIGGNTEAFF. The CDR3 DNA follows: TGTGCCAGTAGTATTATCGGAGGAAACACTGAAGCTTTCTTT.

This chain connects TRBV20-1 to TRBJ1-5; a weak D match, TRBD1 (5 bases). V was cut by 3 bases and J by 1 base, with 10 bases left in between. Germline assignment: CDR1 DFQATT and CDR2 SNEGSKA (reference sequence). The CDR3 sequence is 14 residues long. The CDR3, as DNA: TGCAGTGCTAGTTCGGGACTCAGCAATCAGCCCCAGCATTTT. Translation gives CSASSGLSNQPQHF.

The rearrangement joins TRBV7-9 to TRBJ2-1; 7 bases fit TRBD2. The CDR3 is 16 residues long. Per the germline V gene, CDR1 is SEHNR and CDR2 is FQNEAQ (reference sequence). V trimming: 2 bases; J trimming: 7 bases; junction bases outside the gene matches: 11. The CDR3 DNA reads as TGTGCCAGCAGCTTACAGCTACCGAGGGAGGGAAATGAGCAGTTCTTC. Its translation is CASSLQLPREGNEQFF.

This rearrangement joins TRBV7-8 to TRBJ2-3; D is uncertain. Germline V gene sequence: CDR1 SGHVS, CDR2 FQNEAQ. V was shortened by 5 bases and J by 2 bases, with 20 bases between the two germline ends. The CDR3 spans 17 residues. The CDR3, as DNA: TGTGCCAGCAGCCCCCGGTTTGTCGGTACTGACACAGATACGCAGTATTTT. Amino acids: CASSPRFVGTDTDTQYF.

V is TRBV18 and J is TRBJ2-2; 10 bases match TRBD1. Germline trimming cut 5 bases from V and 4 bases from J; bases unmatched to any gene: 7. CDR1 and CDR2 from the germline V gene are KGHSH and LQKENI. The CDR3 has 16 amino acids. The CDR3 spells CASSSGQGRLTGELFF. CDR3 sequence (DNA): TGTGCCAGCTCATCGGGACAGGGGCGGCTCACCGGGGAGCTGTTTTTT.

The chain employs TRBV5-6 and TRBJ2-1; a weak D match, TRBD2 (6 bases). Germline V gene lookup returns CDR1 SGHDT and CDR2 YYEEEE. V dropped 7 bases and J dropped 3 bases, with 17 bases sitting between them. CDR3 length: 15 residues. CDR3 protein: CASAFRGRNYNEQFF. The CDR3, as DNA: TGTGCCAGCGCCTTTAGAGGGAGGAACTACAATGAGCAGTTCTTC.

The CDR3 region has the DNA TGCGCCAGCAGCTCAACCGGGACAGGATCGATCGACGAGCAGTACTTC. Protein sequence: CASSSTGTGSIDEQYF. The chain joins TRBV5-1 to TRBJ2-7, with 8 bases that match TRBD1. Germline CDR1 is SGHRS and CDR2 is YFSETQ. The CDR3 length is 16 residues. The ends lost 3 bases at V and 5 bases at J; junction bases unmatched: 13.

The genes are TRBV27 and TRBJ1-5; D might be TRBD1 (5 bases). Germline CDR1 and CDR2: MNHEY and SMNVEV (reference sequence). This CDR3 region has 15 residues. Trimming left V 6 bases short and J 1 base short, with 13 bases between. The CDR3 DNA sequence: TGTGCCAGCAGCGCTCAGGGTGGGAGCAATCAGCCCCAGCATTTT. It codes for CASSAQGGSNQPQHF.

This clone was observed a few times. V usage is TRBV5-1 and J usage is TRBJ2-1, with 10 bases aligning to TRBD1. Germline trimming cut 3 bases from V and 2 bases from J; bases unmatched to any gene: 2. Germline CDR1 is SGHRS and CDR2 is YFSETQ. CDR3 length: 15 amino acids. CDR3 protein: CASSSGQGTYNEQFF. The CDR3 DNA sequence: TGCGCCAGCAGCTCGGGACAGGGGACCTACAATGAGCAGTTCTTC.

This rearrangement joins TRBV18 to TRBJ1-2; D is possibly TRBD1 (5 bases). This CDR3 region has 12 residues. V was shortened by 5 bases and J by 5 bases, with 9 bases between the two germline ends. Germline values: CDR1 KGHSH, CDR2 LQKENI. The CDR3 is CASSTAGYGYTF. The DNA for the CDR3 is TGTGCCAGCTCAACTGCAGGGTATGGCTACACCTTC. The full variable domain, rest sourced from reference TRBV18 and TRBJ1-2, is NAGVMQNPRHLVRRRGQEARLRCSPMKGHSHVYWYRQLPEEGLKFMVYLQKENIIDESGMPKERFSAEFPKEGPSILRIQQVVRGDSAAYFCASSTAGYGYTFGSGTRLTVV.

This clone was seen just once. The J gene is TRBJ2-1, the V gene TRBV6-4; TRBD2 matches 8 bases. The CDR3 consists of 16 residues. Germline assignment: CDR1 MRHNA and CDR2 SNTAGT. Germline trimming cut 0 bases from V and 7 bases from J; bases unmatched to any gene: 8. As DNA, the CDR3 is TGTGCCAGCAGTGACTCGAGCGGGGGCGGGTCGAATGAGCAGTTCTTC. It specifies CASSDSSGGGSNEQFF.

V is TRBV3-1 (or the pseudogene TRBV3-2) and J is TRBJ2-7; a weak D match, TRBD2 (5 bases). This CDR3 is built from 14 residues. V lost 3 bases to trimming and J lost 2 bases, with 11 bases between them. The V gene's germline CDR1 is LGHDT and CDR2 YNNKEL (reference sequence). CDR3 region: CASSHPLVTYEQYF. Here the CDR3 DNA reads TGTGCCAGCAGCCATCCACTAGTTACCTACGAGCAGTACTTC.

The genes are TRBV20-1 and TRBJ1-2; perhaps TRBD1 as D (6 bases). This CDR3 spans 13 amino acids. V was shortened by 3 bases and J by 2 bases, with 10 bases between the two germline ends. Germline CDR1 DFQATT, CDR2 SNEGSKA (reference sequence). The CDR3 sequence: CSASYRENYGYTF. In DNA, the CDR3 is TGCAGTGCTAGTTACAGGGAGAACTATGGCTACACCTTC.

A few counts support this clone. The chain combines TRBV27 with TRBJ1-4; no reliable D call. Per germline, CDR1 MNHEY and CDR2 SMNVEV (reference sequence). The CDR3 totals 16 residues. Trimming removed 2 bases at V and 0 bases at J, with 10 bases between. The CDR3 spells CASSLGESSTNEKLFF. The CDR3 DNA sequence: TGTGCCAGCAGTTTAGGGGAGTCTTCAACTAATGAAAAACTGTTTTTT.

The V and J genes are TRBV5-8 and TRBJ1-4, with a possible D match to TRBD1 (6 bases). V lost 0 bases, J lost 12 bases, and 12 bases lay in between. Germline lookup yields CDR1 SGHTS and CDR2 YDEGEE. CDR3 size: 13 residues. Here the CDR3 DNA reads TGTGCCAGCAGCTTGGAGGCAGGGGTTGAACTGTTTTTT. Its protein product is CASSLEAGVELFF.